A single sample is the source of the 4 T cell receptor beta chains below, sequenced in a study of a mutant IDH1 vaccine in newly diagnosed glioma. TCRdb's copy holds only in-frame clones and misses some; the assay was immunoSEQ multiplex PCR. The data contain about 85,000 clones, roughly 91% of them seen just once; the ten biggest clones take up around 0.77%. These receptors have no known antigen. Noted time point: week 47, end of study. Doses of 300 ug of mutant IDH1 20-mer peptide were given with topical imiquimod. The specimen was PBMCs, collected from a glioma patient whose treatment included an IDH1 peptide vaccine. The receptors here all came from a woman aged 45-59 years with glioma.

The V and J genes are TRBV2 and TRBJ1-6; D remains ambiguous. V lost 4 bases to trimming and J lost 9 bases, with 4 bases between them. This CDR3 contains 11 residues. Germline loops: CDR1 SNHLY, CDR2 FYNNEI. For the CDR3, the DNA is TGTGCCAGCAGTGGTAGTTCACCCCTCCACTTT. Amino acid sequence: CASSGSSPLHF.

The chain combines TRBV7-9 with TRBJ1-2, with TRBD1 matching over 8 bases. Losses at the gene ends were 1 base for V and 4 bases for J; bases not matched to a gene: 5. The CDR3 length is 15 residues. The germline gives CDR1 SEHNR, CDR2 FQNEAQ (reference sequence). Written as DNA, the CDR3 is TGTGCCAGCAGCTTAGTGGACAGGGCCGGCTATGGCTACACCTTC. Translating gives CASSLVDRAGYGYTF. The full variable domain, completed using reference TRBV7-9 and TRBJ1-2, is DTGVSQNPRHKITKRGQNVTFRCDPISEHNRLYWYRQTLGQGPEFLTYFQNEAQLEKSRLLSDRFSAERPKGSFSTLEIQRTEQGDSAMYLCASSLVDRAGYGYTFGSGTRLTVV.

The chain links TRBV11-3 to TRBJ1-1; D gene uncertain. This CDR3 region has 13 residues. Trimming left V 2 bases short and J 1 base short, with 5 bases between. In germline, CDR1 is SGHNT, CDR2 YENEEA. CDR3 region: CASSLRRNTEAFF. The CDR3 nucleotides read TGTGCCAGCAGCTTAAGAAGGAACACTGAAGCTTTCTTT.

The gene calls are TRBV18 and TRBJ2-3; 10 nucleotides agree with TRBD2. Per the germline V gene, CDR1 is KGHSH and CDR2 is LQKENI. The J segment lost 6 bases and the V segment lost 0 bases, leaving 6 bases of the junction unmatched. There are 16 residues in the CDR3. The DNA of the CDR3 is TGTGCCAGCTCACCACCAAATAGCGGGAGGCACGATACGCAGTATTTT. It translates to CASSPPNSGRHDTQYF.